The text below deals with one TCR beta chain. What it binds is unknown. This CDR3 is 13 amino acids long. Germline V gives CDR1 LGHNA, CDR2 YNFKEQ. Trimming cost V 9 bases and J 0 bases, with 12 bases left between them. Three rounds of nested PCR, following a modified ARM-PCR protocol, produced the TCRbeta library. TCRdb processed the multiplex PCR reads anew with MiXCR; each CDR3 protein has one entry. The repertoire has 75,000 to 90,000 distinct CDR3 sequences, more than 65% of them found once; the top ten carry around a fifth. These data are taken from a study of tumor and adjacent non-tumor tissue in lung cancer. Study details: There were some 12 adenocarcinoma, a couple of squamous cell carcinoma and 1 small cell lung cancer cases. Stage I to III disease affected about ten men and roughly 5 women aged about 31 to 80. Overall study findings and caveats: Tumor tissue had significantly higher TCR diversity than normal lung.

No cell sorting was done before RNA was extracted from the tissue. Distant lung tissue was collected more than 3 cm away from the tumor edge. Chemotherapy-naive patients with new lung cancer underwent thoracic surgery in China, August–November 2014. The chain employs TRBV4-2 and TRBJ2-7, with D perhaps matching TRBD1 (6 bases). The specimen was distant non-tumor lung tissue. This sequence was found in a woman aged 45 to 65 with non-small cell lung cancer. The CDR3, as DNA: TGTGCCAGTAGTATAGGGGGCTCCTACGAGCAGTACTTC. Amino acids: CASSIGGSYEQYF.